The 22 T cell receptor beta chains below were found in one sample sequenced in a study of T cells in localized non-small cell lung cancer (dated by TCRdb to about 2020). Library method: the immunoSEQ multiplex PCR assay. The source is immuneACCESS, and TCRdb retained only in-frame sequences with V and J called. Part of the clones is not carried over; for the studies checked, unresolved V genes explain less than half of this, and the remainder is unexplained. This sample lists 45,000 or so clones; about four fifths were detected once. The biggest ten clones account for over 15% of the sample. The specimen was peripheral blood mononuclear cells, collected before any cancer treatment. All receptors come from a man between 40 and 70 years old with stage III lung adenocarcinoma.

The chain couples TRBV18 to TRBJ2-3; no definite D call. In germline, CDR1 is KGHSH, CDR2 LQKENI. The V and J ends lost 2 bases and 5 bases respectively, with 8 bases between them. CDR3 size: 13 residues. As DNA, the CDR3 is TGTGCCAGCTCACCAACGGCCGGAGATACGCAGTATTTT. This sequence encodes CASSPTAGDTQYF.

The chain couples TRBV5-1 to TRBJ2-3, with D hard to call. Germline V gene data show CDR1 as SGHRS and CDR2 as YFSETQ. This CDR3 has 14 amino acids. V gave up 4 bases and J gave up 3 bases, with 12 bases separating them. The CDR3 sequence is CASSPSSGTDTQYF. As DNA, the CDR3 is TGCGCCAGCAGCCCAAGCTCCGGGACAGATACGCAGTATTTT.

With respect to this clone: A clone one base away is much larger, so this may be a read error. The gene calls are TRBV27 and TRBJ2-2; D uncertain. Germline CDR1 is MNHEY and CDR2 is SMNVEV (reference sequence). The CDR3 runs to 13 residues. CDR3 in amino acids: CAGSLGHTGELFF. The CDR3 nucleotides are TGTGCCGGCAGTTTAGGGCACACCGGGGAGCTGTTTTTT.

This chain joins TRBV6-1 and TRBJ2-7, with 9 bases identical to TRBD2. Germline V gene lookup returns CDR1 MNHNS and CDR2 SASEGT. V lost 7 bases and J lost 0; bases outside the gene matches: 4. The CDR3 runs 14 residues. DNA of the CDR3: TGTGCCAGCAAACCGGGACTAGCCTCCTACGAGCAGTACTTC. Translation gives CASKPGLASYEQYF.

CDR3 DNA: TGTGCCAGCAGCTTGTCGGGGGGCTACAATGAGCAGTTCTTC. It translates to CASSLSGGYNEQFF. V gene TRBV27 combines with J gene TRBJ2-1, with TRBD2 matching over 7 bases. V trimming: 6 bases; J trimming: 3 bases; junction bases outside the gene matches: 5. CDR3 length: 14 residues. Germline CDR1 is MNHEY and CDR2 is SMNVEV (reference sequence).

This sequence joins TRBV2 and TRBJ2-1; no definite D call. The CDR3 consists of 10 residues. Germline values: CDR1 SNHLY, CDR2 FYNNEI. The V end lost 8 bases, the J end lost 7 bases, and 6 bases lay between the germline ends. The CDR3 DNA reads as TGTGCCAGCGCGCGGAATGAGCAGTTCTTC. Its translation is CASARNEQFF. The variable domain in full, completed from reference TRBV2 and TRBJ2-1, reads EPEVTQTPSHQVTQMGQEVILRCVPISNHLYFYWYRQILGQKVEFLVSFYNNEISEKSEIFDDQFSVERPDGSNFTLKIRSTKLEDSAMYFCASARNEQFFGPGTRLTVL.

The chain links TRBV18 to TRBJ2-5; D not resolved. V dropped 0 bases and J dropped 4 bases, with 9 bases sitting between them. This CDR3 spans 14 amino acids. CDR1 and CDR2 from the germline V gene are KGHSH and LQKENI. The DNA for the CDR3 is TGTGCCAGCTCACCACCGAATAGGTTAGAGACCCAGTACTTC. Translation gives CASSPPNRLETQYF.

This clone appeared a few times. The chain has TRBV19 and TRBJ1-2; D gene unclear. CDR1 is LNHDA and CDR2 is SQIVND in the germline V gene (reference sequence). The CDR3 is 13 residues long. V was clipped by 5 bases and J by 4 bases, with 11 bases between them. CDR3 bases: TGTGCCAGTAGTTACATGGCTCGCTATGGCTACACCTTC. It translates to CASSYMARYGYTF.

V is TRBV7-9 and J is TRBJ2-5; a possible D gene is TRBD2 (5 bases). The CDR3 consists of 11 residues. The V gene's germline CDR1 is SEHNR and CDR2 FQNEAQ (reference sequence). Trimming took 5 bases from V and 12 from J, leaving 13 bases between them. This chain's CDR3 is CASSARDLEYF. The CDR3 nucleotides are TGTGCCAGCAGCGCCCGGGATCTGGAGTACTTC.

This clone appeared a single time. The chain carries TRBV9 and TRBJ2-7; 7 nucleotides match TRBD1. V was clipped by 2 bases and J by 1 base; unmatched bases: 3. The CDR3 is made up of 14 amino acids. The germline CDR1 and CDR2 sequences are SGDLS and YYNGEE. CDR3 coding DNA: TGTGCCAGCAGCGTGGACAGGTTTTCCTACGAGCAGTACTTC. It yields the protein CASSVDRFSYEQYF.

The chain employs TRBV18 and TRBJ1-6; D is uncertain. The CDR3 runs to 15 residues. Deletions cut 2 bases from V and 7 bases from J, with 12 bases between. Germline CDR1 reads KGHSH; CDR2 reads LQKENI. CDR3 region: CASSPLPDGNSPLHF. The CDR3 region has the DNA TGTGCCAGCTCACCATTACCCGACGGGAATTCACCCCTCCACTTT.

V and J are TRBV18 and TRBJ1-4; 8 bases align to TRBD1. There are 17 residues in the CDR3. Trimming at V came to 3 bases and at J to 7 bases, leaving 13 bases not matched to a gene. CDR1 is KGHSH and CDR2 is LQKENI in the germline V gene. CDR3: CASSPVPGQEEFEKLFF. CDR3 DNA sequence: TGTGCCAGCTCACCTGTCCCGGGACAGGAAGAGTTTGAAAAACTGTTTTTT. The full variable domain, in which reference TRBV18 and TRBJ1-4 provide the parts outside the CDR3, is NAGVMQNPRHLVRRRGQEARLRCSPMKGHSHVYWYRQLPEEGLKFMVYLQKENIIDESGMPKERFSAEFPKEGPSILRIQQVVRGDSAAYFCASSPVPGQEEFEKLFFGSGTQLSVL.

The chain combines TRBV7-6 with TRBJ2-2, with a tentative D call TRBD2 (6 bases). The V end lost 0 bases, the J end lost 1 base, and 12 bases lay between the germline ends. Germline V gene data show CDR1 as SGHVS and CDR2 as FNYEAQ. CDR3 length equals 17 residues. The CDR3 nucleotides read TGTGCCAGCAGCTTAGCCCCGGGACTTGGGAACACCGGGGAGCTGTTTTTT. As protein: CASSLAPGLGNTGELFF.

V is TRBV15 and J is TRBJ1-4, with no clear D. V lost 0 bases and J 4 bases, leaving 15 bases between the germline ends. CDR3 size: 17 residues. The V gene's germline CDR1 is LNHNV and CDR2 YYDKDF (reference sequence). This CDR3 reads CATSRDPLRENNEKLFF. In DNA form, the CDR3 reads TGTGCCACCAGCAGAGATCCGCTTAGAGAGAATAATGAAAAACTGTTTTTT.

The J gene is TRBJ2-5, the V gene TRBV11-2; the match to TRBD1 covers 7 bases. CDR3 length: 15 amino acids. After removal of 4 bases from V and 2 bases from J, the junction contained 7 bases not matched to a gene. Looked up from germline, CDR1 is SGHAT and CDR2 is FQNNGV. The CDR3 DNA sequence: TGTGCCAGCAGCTCAGGGGGAGCAGAGCAAGAGACCCAGTACTTC. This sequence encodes CASSSGGAEQETQYF.

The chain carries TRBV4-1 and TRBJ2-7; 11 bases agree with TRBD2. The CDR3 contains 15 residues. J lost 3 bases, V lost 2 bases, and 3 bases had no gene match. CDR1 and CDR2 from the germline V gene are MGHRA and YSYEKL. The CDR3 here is CASSQTSGGRYEQYF. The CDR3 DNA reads TGCGCCAGCAGCCAAACTAGCGGGGGCCGCTACGAGCAGTACTTC.

CDR3 in amino acids: CASSPPSGQGRGGELFF. The CDR3 DNA sequence: TGTGCCAGCAGCCCACCCTCGGGACAGGGTAGAGGCGGGGAGCTGTTTTTT. The chain recombines TRBV7-6 with TRBJ2-2; 9 nucleotides agree with TRBD1. CDR1 is SGHVS and CDR2 is FNYEAQ in the germline V gene. The CDR3 covers 17 residues. Unmatched junction bases numbered 14, after V lost 5 bases and J lost 7 bases.

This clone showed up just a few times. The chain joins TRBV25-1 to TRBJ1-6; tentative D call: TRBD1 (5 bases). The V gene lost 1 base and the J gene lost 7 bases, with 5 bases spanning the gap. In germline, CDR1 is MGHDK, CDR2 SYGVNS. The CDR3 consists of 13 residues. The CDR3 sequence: CASSESGNSPLHF. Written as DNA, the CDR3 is TGTGCCAGCAGTGAATCAGGGAATTCACCCCTCCACTTT.

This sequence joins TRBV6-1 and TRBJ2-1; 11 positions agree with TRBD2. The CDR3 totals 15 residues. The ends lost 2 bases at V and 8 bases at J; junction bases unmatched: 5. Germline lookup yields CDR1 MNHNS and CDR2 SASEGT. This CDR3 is CASSELAGGPDEQFF. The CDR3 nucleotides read TGTGCCAGCAGTGAATTAGCGGGGGGGCCCGATGAGCAGTTCTTC.

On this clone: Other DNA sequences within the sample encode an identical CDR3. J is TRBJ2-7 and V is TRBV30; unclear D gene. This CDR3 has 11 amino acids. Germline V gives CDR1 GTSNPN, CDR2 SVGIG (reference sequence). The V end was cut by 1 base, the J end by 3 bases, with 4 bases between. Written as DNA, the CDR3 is TGTGCCTGGAGTGGCAACTACGAGCAGTACTTC. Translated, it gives CAWSGNYEQYF.

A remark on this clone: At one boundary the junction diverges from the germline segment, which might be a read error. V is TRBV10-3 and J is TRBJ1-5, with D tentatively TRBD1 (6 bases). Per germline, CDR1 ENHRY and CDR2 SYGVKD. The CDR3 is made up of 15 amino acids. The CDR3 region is CASSATTGFNQPQHF. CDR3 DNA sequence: TGTGCCAGCAGTGCTACTACAGGGTTCAATCAGCCCCAGCATTTT.

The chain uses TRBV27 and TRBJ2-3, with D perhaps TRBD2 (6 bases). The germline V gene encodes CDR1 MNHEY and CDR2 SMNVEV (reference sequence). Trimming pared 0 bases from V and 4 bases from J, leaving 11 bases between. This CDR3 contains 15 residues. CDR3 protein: CASSLSALASDTQYF. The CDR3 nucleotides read TGTGCCAGCAGTTTATCGGCACTAGCCTCAGATACGCAGTATTTT.